This TCR beta chain emerged from a study of CD8 T cells in Susac syndrome. The germline CDR1 and CDR2 sequences are SGDLS and YYNGEE. J lost 2 bases, V lost 2 bases, and 7 bases had no gene match. The CDR3 extends over 17 amino acids. Random hexamers were used to reverse transcribe roughly 0.45 to 1 ug of RNA. TCRdb re-called the immunoSEQ multiplex PCR reads through MiXCR, storing one row per CDR3 protein. The data show 250,000 to 300,000 distinct CDR3 sequences, around 91% seen once. The TCR originated in a human donor with multiple sclerosis. Specimen: CD8+ T cells from PBMCs. The chain links TRBV9 to TRBJ2-3; 11 bases align to TRBD2. CDR3 nucleotides: TGTGCCAGCAGCGTTCCCCAACTAGCGGGGGTCACAGATACGCAGTATTTT. It yields the protein CASSVPQLAGVTDTQYF.